Described below is a single T cell receptor (beta chain) sequence and its context. The protocol was immunoSEQ multiplex PCR, while the TCRdb copy is restricted to in-frame clones and leaves out a portion. This repertoire shows around 80,000 clones, more than 90% found once; its top ten account for about 0.61%. CDR3 length: 14 residues. V lost 7 bases and J lost 2, with 15 bases in between. Germline V CDR1 and CDR2: MNHEY, SMNVEV (reference sequence). The sample belongs to a study of OX40 agonist ivuxolimab in advanced cancers. The sequence was collected from an adult with an advanced solid tumor such as melanoma, head and neck, liver or kidney cancer. Sequenced here: CD4+ or CD8+ T cells sorted from blood, sampled in a trial of the OX40 agonist ivuxolimab. The V gene is TRBV27, the J gene TRBJ2-7; D ambiguous. The CDR3 reads CASMLSAIAYEQYF. Written as DNA, the CDR3 is TGTGCCAGCATGCTTTCGGCAATAGCCTACGAGCAGTACTTC.